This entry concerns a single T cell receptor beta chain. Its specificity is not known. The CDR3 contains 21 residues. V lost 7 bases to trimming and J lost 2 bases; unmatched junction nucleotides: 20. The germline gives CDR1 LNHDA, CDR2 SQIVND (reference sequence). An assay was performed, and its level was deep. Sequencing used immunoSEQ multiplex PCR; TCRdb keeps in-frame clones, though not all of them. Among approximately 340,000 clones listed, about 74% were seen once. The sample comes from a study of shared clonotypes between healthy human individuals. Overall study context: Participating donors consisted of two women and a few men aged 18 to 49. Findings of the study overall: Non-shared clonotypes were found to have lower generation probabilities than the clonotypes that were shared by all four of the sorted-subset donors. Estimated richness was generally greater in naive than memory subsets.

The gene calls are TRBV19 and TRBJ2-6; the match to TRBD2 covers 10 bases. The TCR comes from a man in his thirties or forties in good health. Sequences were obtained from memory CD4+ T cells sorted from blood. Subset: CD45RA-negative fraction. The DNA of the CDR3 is TGTGCCAGTACCCAACAACCCTCTAGCGGGAGTCGCCGAGCTGGGGCCAACGTCCTGACTTTC. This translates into CASTQQPSSGSRRAGANVLTF.